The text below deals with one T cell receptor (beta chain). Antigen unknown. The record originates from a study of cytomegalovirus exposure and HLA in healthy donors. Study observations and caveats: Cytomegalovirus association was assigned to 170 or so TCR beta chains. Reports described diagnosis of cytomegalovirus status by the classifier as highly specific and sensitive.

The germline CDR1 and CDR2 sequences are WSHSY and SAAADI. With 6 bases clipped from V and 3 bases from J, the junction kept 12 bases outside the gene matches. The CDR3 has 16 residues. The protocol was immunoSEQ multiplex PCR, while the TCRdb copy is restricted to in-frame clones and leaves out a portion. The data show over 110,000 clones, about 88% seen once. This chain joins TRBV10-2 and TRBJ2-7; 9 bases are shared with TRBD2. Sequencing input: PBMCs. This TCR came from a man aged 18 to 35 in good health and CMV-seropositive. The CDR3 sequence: CASSNHPSGALYEQYF. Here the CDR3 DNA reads TGCGCCAGCAGCAATCATCCTAGCGGGGCCCTCTACGAGCAGTACTTC.